This is a list of T cell receptor beta chains from one sample in a study of cytomegalovirus exposure and HLA in healthy donors. Profiling relied on immunoSEQ multiplex PCR, and the TCRdb table lists in-frame clones only, not all of them. The sample carries roughly 140,000 clones, under 90% recorded once. The source material was PBMCs. These receptors all come from a male donor in good health and CMV-seronegative. Each CDR3 is given with its conserved first and last residue. D genes are given only for firm matches. Not all rows give a size; the values are once, few, many and, for expanded clones, a class.

V	D	J	size	DNA	CDR3
TRBV6-5	NA	TRBJ1-2	NA	TGTGCCAGCCGGAGGGGTGTCTATGGCTACACCTTC	CASRRGVYGYTF
TRBV11-2	TRBD2	TRBJ2-1	NA	TGTGCCAGCAGCCCGGTGGTAGCGGGAGACAATGAGCAGTTCTTC	CASSPVVAGDNEQFF
TRBV4-3	NA	TRBJ1-1	few	TGCGCCAGCAGCCAAATCAGGGAGGGGACTGAAGCTTTCTTT	CASSQIREGTEAFF
TRBV7-9	NA	TRBJ2-1	NA	TGTGCCAGCAGCTTTTTCCAGTACGATGAGCAGTTCTTC	CASSFFQYDEQFF
TRBV10-3	NA	TRBJ1-1	few	TGTGCCATCAGTGTACAGGGTACAGCTGAAGCTTTCTTT	CAISVQGTAEAFF
TRBV15	TRBD2	TRBJ2-7	NA	TGTGCCACCAGCAGCGGACTAGCTATGTTTTACGAGCAGTACTTC	CATSSGLAMFYEQYF
TRBV6-5	TRBD1	TRBJ2-1	NA	TGTGCCAGCAGTTACCTGGGGACAGGGGGCCAGAATGAGCAGTTCTTC	CASSYLGTGGQNEQFF
TRBV19	TRBD1	TRBJ2-3	NA	TGTGCCAGTAGTGGGGACAGGGCTGAAAGCACAGATACGCAGTATTTT	CASSGDRAESTDTQYF
TRBV5-1	NA	TRBJ2-7	once	TGCGCCAGCAGCCCGGAAGGGGCAACTATCTGGGAGCAGTACTTC	CASSPEGATIWEQYF
TRBV30	TRBD2	TRBJ2-7	NA	TGTGCCTGGAGTTCTATGCGGGAGGGCCTCTACGAGCAGTACTTC	CAWSSMREGLYEQYF
TRBV29-1	NA	TRBJ1-1	few	TGCAGCGTTGAAGATCTGAGTGAACTGACTGAAGCTTTCTTT	CSVEDLSELTEAFF
TRBV28	NA	TRBJ2-7	NA	TGTGCCAGCAGTTTTAGGGGCCCAAGCTCCTACGAGCAGTACTTC	CASSFRGPSSYEQYF
TRBV7-6	TRBD2	TRBJ2-3	NA	TGTGCCAGCAGCTTAGTGGGGGGGAGTATGGGCACAGATACGCAGTATTTT	CASSLVGGSMGTDTQYF
TRBV19	TRBD2	TRBJ2-4	NA	TGTGCCAGTAGTACCGGACTAGCGGGTCTAGCCAAAAACATTCAGTACTTC	CASSTGLAGLAKNIQYF
TRBV6-1	TRBD2	TRBJ2-1	NA	TGTGCCAGCAGTGAACTCGCCGGGAGGGCCGCTGAGCAGTTCTTC	CASSELAGRAAEQFF
TRBV5-1	TRBD2	TRBJ2-7	NA	TGCGCCAGCAGCGAACGGGTCTGGGGGGGCGAGCAGTACTTC	CASSERVWGGEQYF
TRBV19	NA	TRBJ2-2	NA	TGTGCCAGTGGGGGGATAGGGGAGCTGTTTTTT	CASGGIGELFF
TRBV7-2	NA	TRBJ1-1	few	TGTGCCAGCGCACTCCTGAACACTGAAGCTTTCTTT	CASALLNTEAFF
TRBV7-2	TRBD2	TRBJ2-2	NA	TGTGCCAGCAGCCTATTGACTAGCGGGATTGTTGGCACCGGGGAGCTGTTTTTT	CASSLLTSGIVGTGELFF
TRBV7-9	NA	TRBJ2-7	NA	TGTGCCAGCAGCTTAGAGCGGGAGCAGTACTTC	CASSLEREQYF
TRBV4-3	NA	TRBJ1-2	NA	TGCGCCAGCAGCCCAAGCGGTATCCTCGATAACTATGGCTACACCTTC	CASSPSGILDNYGYTF
TRBV19	TRBD1	TRBJ1-5	NA	TGTGCCAGTAGCTCGACGGACAGGGCCCTAAATCAGCCCCAGCATTTT	CASSSTDRALNQPQHF
TRBV10-2	TRBD2	TRBJ2-2	NA	TGCGCCAGCAGGACTAGCGGGAGGGACACCGGGGAGCTGTTTTTT	CASRTSGRDTGELFF
TRBV15	TRBD2	TRBJ2-7	once	TGTGCCACCAGCAGAGGGGACGGGAGGGGAGACGAGCAGTACTTC	CATSRGDGRGDEQYF
TRBV4-3	TRBD1	TRBJ1-2	NA	TGCGCCAGCAGCCAAGGACAGGGGGGCTACTATGGCTACACCTTC	CASSQGQGGYYGYTF
TRBV11-2	NA	TRBJ2-2	few	TGTGCCAGCAGCCCGAACAGGGTCCGGGAGCTGTTTTTT	CASSPNRVRELFF
TRBV2	TRBD1	TRBJ2-2	NA	TGTGCCAGCAGTGATGGGACAGGGCGCGCCGGGGAGCTGTTTTTT	CASSDGTGRAGELFF
TRBV13	TRBD2	TRBJ2-2	NA	TGTGCCAGCAGCCCCCGGACTAGCGGGGGGAGCGGCACCGGGGAGCTGTTTTTT	CASSPRTSGGSGTGELFF
TRBV5-5	NA	TRBJ1-5	NA	TGTGCCAGCAGCTTTGGACCAGCGGCGCAGCCCCAGCATTTT	CASSFGPAAQPQHF
TRBV30	NA	TRBJ2-7	NA	TGTGCCTGGAGCGGACTTACAGCAATTTACAACGAGCAGTACTTC	CAWSGLTAIYNEQYF
TRBV6-6	NA	TRBJ2-7	NA	TGTGCCAGTGGTGGTACGGAGTTCGGCTACGAGCAGTACTTC	CASGGTEFGYEQYF
TRBV30	NA	TRBJ2-1	NA	TGTGCCTTGGAGGTGGGATTTCTAAGGGATGAGCAGTTCTTC	CALEVGFLRDEQFF
TRBV21-1	NA	TRBJ1-1	NA	TGTGCCAGCAGCGCCCGATGGGACACCGGGGCTTTCTTT	CASSARWDTGAFF
TRBV11-2	TRBD2	TRBJ2-3	NA	TGTGCCAGCAGCCCAGGACTAGTGGCCACAGATACGCAGTATTTT	CASSPGLVATDTQYF
TRBV6-4	NA	TRBJ1-2	few	TGTGCCAGCAGTGACTCATACACCTCTCACTATGGCTACACCTTC	CASSDSYTSHYGYTF
TRBV28	NA	TRBJ2-3	once	TGTGCCAGCAGTTTCCGGAGGGGCAGGGGGTTGCCAGATACGCAGTATTTT	CASSFRRGRGLPDTQYF